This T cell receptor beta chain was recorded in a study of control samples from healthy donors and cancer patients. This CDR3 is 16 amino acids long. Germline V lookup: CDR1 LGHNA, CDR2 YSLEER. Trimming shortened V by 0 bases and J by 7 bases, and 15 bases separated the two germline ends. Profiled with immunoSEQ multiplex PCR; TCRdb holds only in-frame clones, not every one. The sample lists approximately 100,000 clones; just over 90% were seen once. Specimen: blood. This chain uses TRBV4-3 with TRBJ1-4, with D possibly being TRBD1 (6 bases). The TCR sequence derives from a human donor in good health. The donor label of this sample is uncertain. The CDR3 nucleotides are TGCGCCAGCAGCCAAGATGAGGGGGGATGGGGTGAAAAACTGTTTTTT. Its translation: CASSQDEGGWGEKLFF.